A single sample is the source of the 12 T cell receptor beta chains below, sequenced in a study of shared clonotypes between healthy human individuals. As defined, naive CD8 cells were CD45RO-negative and positively selected for CCR7, with terminally differentiated effector memory CD45RA+ cells excluded. Libraries were prepared by immunoSEQ multiplex PCR; TCRdb keeps only in-frame clonotypes and omits some of them. Among approximately 1.9 million clones listed, 93% were seen once. The sequencing sample was made of naive CD8+ T cells from PBMCs. The receptors were gathered from a man aged 18-30 years in good health. Some clones in this sample may be carry-over from other donors' samples.

This clone was seen only once. J is TRBJ2-7 and V is TRBV7-9; TRBD2 agrees at 15 bases. Germline CDR1 reads SEHNR; CDR2 reads FQNEAQ (reference sequence). The CDR3 length is 16 residues. The J segment lost 5 bases and the V segment lost 3 bases, leaving 5 bases of the junction unmatched. DNA for the CDR3: TGTGCCAGCAGCTTCGCCGGGACTAGCGGGAGGAACGAGCAGTACTTC. It is translated as CASSFAGTSGRNEQYF.

This sequence joins TRBV14 and TRBJ1-2, with 9 positions matching TRBD1. The CDR3 consists of 14 residues. Looked up from germline, CDR1 is SGHDN and CDR2 is FVKESK. Trimming removed 1 base from V and 8 bases from J; junction bases left unmatched: 5. The CDR3 DNA is TGTGCCAGCAGCCAAGTACAGGGGGCGTCCGGCTACACCTTC. Residues: CASSQVQGASGYTF. Drawing the rest from reference TRBV14 and TRBJ1-2, the complete variable domain is EAGVTQFPSHSVIEKGQTVTLRCDPISGHDNLYWYRRVMGKEIKFLLHFVKESKQDESGMPNNRFLAERTGGTYSTLKVQPAELEDSGVYFCASSQVQGASGYTFGSGTRLTVV.

CDR3 DNA sequence: TGTGCCAGCAGTTACCTGAAAACGAACACCGGGGAGCTGTTTTTT. Translating it yields CASSYLKTNTGELFF. The chain links TRBV28 to TRBJ2-2; D call uncertain. Germline CDR1 reads MDHEN; CDR2 reads SYDVKM. Trimming took off 4 bases at V and 0 bases at J, with 9 bases between the two ends. The CDR3 length is 15 residues.

The chain's CDR3 is CASSLGRGLGFHEQYF. The CDR3 DNA reads as TGTGCCAGCAGCCTTGGTAGGGGCCTGGGTTTCCACGAGCAGTACTTC. The V and J genes are TRBV5-8 and TRBJ2-7, with a tentative D call TRBD1 (5 bases). Trimming shortened V by 4 bases and J by 5 bases, and 22 bases separated the two germline ends. The CDR3 sequence is 16 residues long. From germline, CDR1 is SGHTS and CDR2 YDEGEE.

V is TRBV27 and J is TRBJ2-5, with TRBD1 matching over 9 bases. The CDR3 covers 16 residues. Trimming cost V 4 bases and J 7 bases; bases outside gene matches: 13. Germline-derived CDR1 and CDR2 are MNHEY and SMNVEV (reference sequence). DNA for the CDR3: TGTGCCAGCAGTTCCGTAACGGACAGGGGAATTGGGACCCAGTACTTC. Translation gives CASSSVTDRGIGTQYF.

This rearrangement joins TRBV27 to TRBJ2-1, with 13 bases lining up with TRBD2. The germline V gene has CDR1 MNHEY and CDR2 SMNVEV (reference sequence). J gave up 7 bases and V 6 bases, and 6 bases lay outside the gene matches. CDR3 length: 15 amino acids. CDR3 protein: CASRILAGGWNEQFF. The CDR3 DNA reads TGTGCCAGCAGAATACTAGCGGGAGGGTGGAATGAGCAGTTCTTC.

This clone was detected only a few times. Other nucleotide sequences from this sample produce the same CDR3. The chain couples TRBV9 to TRBJ2-7; 11 bases match TRBD2. After removal of 0 bases from V and 2 bases from J, the junction contained 1 base not matched to a gene. Germline CDR1 SGDLS, CDR2 YYNGEE. The CDR3 runs 15 residues. The CDR3 sequence: CASSVGLAGTYEQYF. The CDR3 DNA follows: TGTGCCAGCAGCGTAGGACTAGCGGGGACCTACGAGCAGTACTTC.

The rearrangement uses TRBV12-5 and TRBJ2-7; 9 positions match TRBD1. This CDR3 region has 15 residues. The junction had 12 bases not matched to a gene; V was cut back by 7 bases and J by 5 bases. Germline CDR1 LGHNT, CDR2 FRNRAP. The CDR3 loop is CASAGPGQGVHEQYF. CDR3 DNA sequence: TGTGCTAGTGCTGGGCCGGGACAGGGTGTCCACGAGCAGTACTTC. The full variable domain, with the rest looked up from reference TRBV12-5 and TRBJ2-7, is DARVTQTPRHKVTEMGQEVTMRCQPILGHNTVFWYRQTMMQGLELLAYFRNRAPLDDSGMPKDRFSAEMPDATLATLKIQPSEPRDSAVYFCASAGPGQGVHEQYFGPGTRLTVT.

The chain combines TRBV18 with TRBJ1-1, with TRBD1 matching over 8 bases. J gave up 6 bases and V 2 bases, and 8 bases lay outside the gene matches. CDR3 length equals 15 residues. Germline V lookup: CDR1 KGHSH, CDR2 LQKENI. CDR3 nucleotides: TGTGCCAGCTCACCAGTTGACAGGGGATACTCTGAAGCTTTCTTT. It specifies CASSPVDRGYSEAFF.

The gene calls are TRBV23-1 and TRBJ2-1; TRBD2 aligns across 9 bases. TRBV23-1 belongs to the ORF category, with a function that is uncertain. V lost 2 bases to trimming and J lost 4 bases; unmatched junction nucleotides: 18. This CDR3 region has 20 residues. The CDR3 DNA sequence: TGCGCCAGCAGTCAAATCTACCCAGACGCCGGGACTAGCCCATACAATGAGCAGTTCTTC. It is translated as CASSQIYPDAGTSPYNEQFF.

The CDR3, as DNA: TGTGCCAGCAGGGGGCTAGGGGAGCGGGCCTACGAGCAGTACTTC. Protein product: CASRGLGERAYEQYF. The chain combines TRBV11-2 with TRBJ2-7, with TRBD2 as a possible D gene (6 bases). Germline CDR1 is SGHAT and CDR2 is FQNNGV. The CDR3 covers 15 residues. Trimming pared 6 bases from V and 2 bases from J, leaving 17 bases between.

Concerning this clone: The sample contains more than one DNA sequence encoding this CDR3. Here the CDR3 reads CASSLDRGYEQYF. CDR3 nucleotides: TGTGCCAGCAGCTTGGACAGGGGTTACGAGCAGTACTTC. The chain couples TRBV7-3 to TRBJ2-7, with 9 bases that match TRBD1. The CDR3 is made up of 13 amino acids. In germline, CDR1 is SGHTA, CDR2 FQGTGA. V lost 3 bases and J lost 4; bases outside the gene matches: 1.